This T cell receptor beta chain is drawn from a study of beta chain features in type 1 diabetes. Study overall: Patients and healthy donors were similar in age, gender and cell yields.

Germline CDR1 reads MNHEY; CDR2 reads SMNVEV (reference sequence). The CDR3 covers 16 residues. Trimming took 10 bases from V and 6 from J, leaving 28 bases between them. As every portion of the isolated RNA was reverse transcribed, the sequencing read expressed TCRB transcripts. Sequencing used immunoSEQ multiplex PCR; TCRdb keeps in-frame clones, though not all of them. Of roughly 240,000 clones in the sample, around an eighth are singletons; the top ten hold around 0.03%. Only one heparinised blood draw was taken per donor, and its volume averaged approximately 100 mL. The chain has TRBV27 and TRBJ2-7, with D possibly matching TRBD2 (5 bases). The specimen was naive CD4+ T cells from blood. The receptor was isolated from a woman aged 40 to 50 in good health. The CDR3 DNA reads as TGTGCCACCTTCAGTTTGGGCGGGCCCAACCCTGGCGAGCAGTACTTC. It yields the protein CATFSLGGPNPGEQYF.